This entry features one T cell receptor (beta chain) sequence. Additional DNA sequences in this sample encode the identical CDR3. This sample was taken from a study of control samples from healthy donors and cancer patients. V was trimmed by 1 base and J by 3 bases, leaving 8 bases between them. CDR3 length equals 14 residues. CDR1 and CDR2 from the germline V gene are LNHDA and SQIVND (reference sequence). Profiling relied on immunoSEQ multiplex PCR, and the TCRdb table lists in-frame clones only, not all of them. The sample consists of 120,000 or so clones, approximately 92% of them appearing once. The chain couples TRBV19 to TRBJ2-3; D not resolved. The source material was PBMCs. This sequence originates from an elderly man with head and neck cancer. CDR3 sequence reads: CASSIGGGTDTQYF. DNA for the CDR3: TGTGCCAGTAGTATAGGTGGTGGTACAGATACGCAGTATTTT.